This record concerns one T cell receptor (beta chain) sequence. The antigen remains unidentified. This CDR3 comprises 16 residues. Per germline, CDR1 MNHEY and CDR2 SVGAGI. V gave up 7 bases and J gave up 4 bases; unmatched junction bases: 12. Uncontrolled infections, pregnancy, lactation or other autoimmune diseases led to patient exclusion. RNA transcripts yielded amplified TCR beta CDR3 regions. Scientists carried out first-round RT-PCR using HTBI primers and then a second-round multiplex PCR. TCRdb passed the multiplex PCR reads through MiXCR, listing each CDR3 protein once. The sample yields 500,000 to 700,000 distinct CDR3 sequences, roughly 40% seen once. The data derive from a study of Graves' ophthalmopathy and Graves' hyperthyroidism. The study, taken as a whole, reports: Blood contained most expanded thyroid clonotypes exceeding 0.001 frequency. Ophthalmopathy progression was predicted with around 71% sensitivity and approximately 72% specificity. Using 13 signatures, a model distinguished ophthalmopathy from stable hyperthyroidism, reaching around 90% sensitivity and over 65% specificity.

The chain is built from TRBV6-5 and TRBJ2-2; the match to TRBD2 covers 7 bases. The receptor's source is an adult man with Graves' hyperthyroidism. The material sequenced was peripheral blood or thyroid tissue (not recorded which). The CDR3 sequence: CASMTRGLRGTGELFF. In DNA form, the CDR3 reads TGTGCCAGCATGACTAGGGGACTACGGGGCACCGGGGAGCTGTTTTTT.